The 23 T cell receptor beta chains below were found in one sample sequenced in a study of T cells after yellow fever vaccination. One entry per CDR3 protein results from TCRdb running MiXCR on the 5' RACE reads. The repertoire consists of around 400,000 distinct CDR3 sequences, with under 14% occurring once and the leading ten covering less than 20%. Sequences were derived from PBMCs, sampled on the day of the first yellow fever vaccination. The source is a man aged 18 to 30 who received the YFV17D yellow fever vaccine.

The chain links TRBV7-9 to TRBJ2-3; TRBD2 matches 11 bases. Germline V lookup: CDR1 SEHNR, CDR2 FQNEAQ (reference sequence). The CDR3 sequence is 15 residues long. The V and J ends lost 6 bases and 3 bases, in that order; junction bases with no gene match: 5. The CDR3 spells CASRSVAGGTDTQYF. The CDR3, as DNA: TGTGCCAGCAGATCCGTAGCGGGGGGGACAGATACGCAGTATTTT.

In its sample, this clonotype was seen a few times. The chain joins TRBV12-3 or TRBV12-4 to TRBJ2-2, with D perhaps being TRBD1 or TRBD2 (5 bases each). The CDR3 has 13 amino acids. V dropped 8 bases and J dropped 6 bases, with 13 bases sitting between them. The DNA for the CDR3 is TGTGCCAGCGCCGCCCGGGGACCCGGGGAGCTGTTTTTT. Protein sequence: CASAARGPGELFF.

This clonotype has just a few counts. The gene calls are TRBV20-1 and TRBJ2-5; either TRBD1 or TRBD2 may fit D (5 bases each). CDR3 length equals 14 residues. CDR1 and CDR2 from the germline V gene are DFQATT and SNEGSKA (reference sequence). Between the trimmed V and J ends, which lost 6 bases and 5 bases, there was a span of 19 bases. CDR3 DNA sequence: TGCAGTGCCCAGTCGGGGCCGCTATTGGAGACCCAGTACTTC. This gives the protein CSAQSGPLLETQYF.

This clonotype was counted at least ten times. The chain is built from TRBV12-3 or TRBV12-4 and TRBJ2-5, with 9 positions matching TRBD2. This CDR3 has 15 amino acids. The J segment lost 7 bases and the V segment lost 6 bases, leaving 12 bases of the junction unmatched. The CDR3 DNA reads TGTGCCAGCAGCCGTAGCGGGGGTGCGATTAGGACCCAGTACTTC. Residues: CASSRSGGAIRTQYF.

This clonotype came up a few times. The gene calls are TRBV20-1 and TRBJ2-7, with 11 bases identical to TRBD1. The V gene end was trimmed by 5 bases and the J gene end by 3 bases; junction bases not matched to a gene: 3. CDR1 DFQATT and CDR2 SNEGSKA come from the germline V gene (reference sequence). The CDR3 has 13 residues. The chain's CDR3 is CSAPGTGGYEQYF. The CDR3 DNA reads as TGCAGTGCTCCGGGGACAGGGGGCTACGAGCAGTACTTC.

The DNA for the CDR3 is TGTGCCAGCAGCTTTACTCGTGGGTCGACCTACAATGAGCAGTTCTTC. Its translation is CASSFTRGSTYNEQFF. The gene calls are TRBV7-9 and TRBJ2-1; D is ambiguous. Germline loops: CDR1 SEHNR, CDR2 FQNEAQ (reference sequence). V was cut by 3 bases and J by 2 bases, with 14 bases left in between. The CDR3 totals 16 residues.

This clonotype was seen more than once but under ten times. The chain links TRBV7-8 to TRBJ2-5; 9 nucleotides align to TRBD2. The CDR3 contains 17 residues. Looked up from germline, CDR1 is SGHVS and CDR2 is FQNEAQ. V was clipped by 2 bases and J by 5 bases; unmatched bases: 12. The CDR3 is CASSLIAGGGVRETQYF. CDR3 nucleotides: TGTGCCAGCAGCTTAATCGCGGGGGGGGGCGTTCGCGAGACCCAGTACTTC. Full variable domain (outside the CDR3, taken from reference TRBV7-8 and TRBJ2-5): GAGVSQSPRYKVAKRGQDVALRCDPISGHVSLFWYQQALGQGPEFLTYFQNEAQLDKSGLPSDRFFAERPEGSVSTLKIQRTQQEDSAVYLCASSLIAGGGVRETQYFGPGTRLLVL.

This clonotype was observed many times. The chain couples TRBV11-2 to TRBJ2-2, with a weak D call TRBD2 (6 bases). The germline CDR1 and CDR2 sequences are SGHAT and FQNNGV. The CDR3 contains 14 residues. With 4 bases removed from V and 2 bases from J, the gap between germline ends came to 8 bases. The chain's CDR3 is CASSSGLNTGELFF. The CDR3 DNA follows: TGTGCCAGCAGCTCGGGACTCAACACCGGGGAGCTGTTTTTT. The full variable domain, completed using reference TRBV11-2 and TRBJ2-2, is EAGVAQSPRYKIIEKRQSVAFWCNPISGHATLYWYQQILGQGPKLLIQFQNNGVVDDSQLPKDRFSAERLKGVDSTLKIQPAKLEDSAVYLCASSSGLNTGELFFGEGSRLTVL.

This clonotype occurred a few times. This chain links TRBV5-1 with TRBJ2-5; D tentatively reads TRBD1 or TRBD2 (5 bases each). In germline, CDR1 is SGHRS, CDR2 YFSETQ. V lost 0 bases and J lost 7, with 13 bases in between. This CDR3 has 14 amino acids. The CDR3 region has the DNA TGCGCCAGCAGCTTGGGGGACCCTATGGGGACCCAGTACTTC. The encoded protein is CASSLGDPMGTQYF.

This clonotype was observed a few times. This sequence joins TRBV5-1 and TRBJ2-4, with D uncertain. Trimming stripped 7 bases from V and 5 bases from J, with 13 bases between. Germline CDR1 SGHRS, CDR2 YFSETQ. The CDR3 extends over 13 amino acids. The CDR3 DNA sequence: TGCGCCAGCCGTCTTGGCGGCGAAAACATTCAGTACTTC. Translated: CASRLGGENIQYF.

The gene calls are TRBV6-1 and TRBJ1-6; a weak D match, TRBD1 (6 bases). V lost 5 bases and J 10 bases, leaving 18 bases between the germline ends. Germline V gives CDR1 MNHNS, CDR2 SASEGT. The CDR3 runs 15 residues. The CDR3 reads CASSRGGTARSPLHF. In DNA, the CDR3 is TGTGCCAGCAGTAGGGGGGGTACGGCAAGATCACCCCTCCACTTT.

Many counts were recorded for this clonotype. This sequence joins TRBV29-1 and TRBJ2-5; D uncertain. CDR1 is SQVTM and CDR2 is ANQGSEA in the germline V gene. V was shortened by 4 bases and J by 1 base, with 10 bases between the two germline ends. CDR3 length: 13 residues. CDR3 nucleotides: TGCAGCGTTGTATTCGCAGTCCAAGAGACCCAGTACTTC. Translated: CSVVFAVQETQYF.

This clonotype appeared a few times. The CDR3, as DNA: TGTGCCAGCAGCGGGACATATTACACAGATACGCAGTATTTT. Protein product: CASSGTYYTDTQYF. The chain has TRBV7-9 and TRBJ2-3; D possibly corresponds to TRBD1 (6 bases). The CDR3 runs to 14 residues. Looked up from germline, CDR1 is SEHNR and CDR2 is FQNEAQ (reference sequence). Trimming removed 5 bases from V and 2 bases from J, with 11 bases in between.

This clonotype has only a few counts. The chain joins TRBV6-2 or TRBV6-3 to TRBJ2-3; D is ambiguous. Germline lookup yields CDR1 MNHEY and CDR2 SVGEGT. The CDR3 consists of 15 residues. The germline V and J ends were trimmed by 6 bases and 3 bases, with 16 bases remaining between them. DNA of the CDR3: TGTGCCAGCAGCTCCACCTCCGTTAAGACAGATACGCAGTATTTT. Its translation is CASSSTSVKTDTQYF.

The V gene is TRBV7-2, the J gene TRBJ2-1, with D tentatively TRBD2 (7 bases). Germline-derived CDR1 and CDR2 are SGHTA and FQGNSA. V dropped 3 bases and J dropped 5 bases, with 14 bases sitting between them. CDR3 length equals 15 residues. This chain's CDR3 is CASSLEGGPHNEQFF. For the CDR3, the DNA is TGTGCCAGCAGCTTGGAGGGGGGGCCTCACAATGAGCAGTTCTTC.

J is TRBJ2-4 and V is TRBV7-9, with D possibly matching TRBD1 (5 bases). The CDR3 loop spans 12 amino acids. Trimming removed 2 bases at V and 12 bases at J, with 11 bases between. Germline assignment: CDR1 SEHNR and CDR2 FQNEAQ (reference sequence). The CDR3, as DNA: TGTGCCAGCAGCTTACCAGGGTGGTATCAGTACTTC. Protein product: CASSLPGWYQYF.

The chain combines TRBV12-3 or TRBV12-4 with TRBJ1-2; TRBD1 matches 7 bases. V lost 3 bases and J lost 4; bases outside the gene matches: 2. This CDR3 is 13 amino acids long. The chain's CDR3 is CASSFGQVYGYTF. The CDR3 bases are TGTGCCAGCAGTTTCGGACAGGTCTATGGCTACACCTTC.

V is TRBV29-1 and J is TRBJ2-3, with 14 positions matching TRBD2. Germline values: CDR1 SQVTM, CDR2 ANQGSEA. Trimming cost V 5 bases and J 5 bases; bases outside gene matches: 3. The CDR3 is made up of 14 amino acids. In DNA form, the CDR3 reads TGCAGCGTTACCGGACTAGCGGGAGGAGATACGCAGTATTTT. This codes for CSVTGLAGGDTQYF.

This chain connects TRBV7-8 to TRBJ2-1; TRBD2 matches at 8 bases. The CDR3 runs 12 residues. In germline, CDR1 is SGHVS, CDR2 FQNEAQ. V gave up 6 bases and J gave up 15 bases; unmatched junction bases: 10. CDR3 loop: CASRPRGGLLFF. DNA of the CDR3: TGTGCCAGCAGACCCCGGGGGGGATTGCTGTTCTTC.

This chain connects TRBV12-3 or TRBV12-4 to TRBJ2-5, with 9 bases aligning to TRBD1. CDR3 length equals 13 residues. V gave up 10 bases and J gave up 2 bases; unmatched junction bases: 5. In DNA, the CDR3 is TGTGCCACTGGGACAGGGTTACAAGAGACCCAGTACTTC. It codes for CATGTGLQETQYF.

The sample holds a few counts of this clonotype. The chain joins TRBV20-1 to TRBJ2-7, with D possibly being TRBD1 or TRBD2 (5 bases each). CDR3 size: 14 residues. Germline loops: CDR1 DFQATT, CDR2 SNEGSKA (reference sequence). The V end lost 3 bases, the J end lost 3 bases, and 15 bases lay between the germline ends. The CDR3: CSARRAREFYEQYF. CDR3 nucleotides: TGCAGTGCTAGGAGGGCCAGGGAATTCTACGAGCAGTACTTC.

This clonotype was seen a handful of times. The chain has TRBV5-5 and TRBJ2-7; D unclear. The V gene lost 6 bases and the J gene lost 1 base, with 17 bases spanning the gap. The CDR3 totals 15 residues. Germline values: CDR1 SGHKS, CDR2 YYEKEE (reference sequence). CDR3: CASIPEALASYEQYF. The CDR3, as DNA: TGTGCCAGCATCCCCGAGGCGCTGGCATCCTACGAGCAGTACTTC.

This clonotype was observed a few times. J is TRBJ1-5 and V is TRBV28, with 11 positions matching TRBD1. Trimming at V came to 5 bases and at J to 6 bases, leaving 9 bases not matched to a gene. The CDR3 length is 16 residues. Germline assignment: CDR1 MDHEN and CDR2 SYDVKM. The CDR3 DNA sequence: TGTGCCAGCAGTACACCGGGACAGGGGGAGGCTCAGCCCCAGCATTTT. This translates into CASSTPGQGEAQPQHF.